Listed below are T cell receptor beta chains from one sample, sequenced in a study of blood T cells in healthy people across ages. MiXCR was run by TCRdb on the 5' RACE reads, yielding one entry per CDR3 protein. The data show over 1,200,000 distinct CDR3 sequences, around 59% seen once. Sequenced sample: blood. The receptors were gathered from a man aged 18 to 30 in good health. Both conserved end residues are trimmed from each CDR3.

TRBJ1-5	TRBV10-3	AISESIVQPQH
TRBJ1-1	TRBV20-1	SARALGRNTKAF
TRBJ2-7	TRBV12-3/TRBV12-4	ASSSSSGPVRNEQY
TRBJ2-1	TRBV11-2	ASSLAREPQF
TRBJ2-4	TRBV6-2/TRBV6-3	ASSFQPAKNIQY
TRBJ2-1	TRBV6-5	ATTSRGGANEQF
TRBJ2-5	TRBV20-1	SARPSGRETQY
TRBJ2-1	TRBV4-1	ASSPRAPTSYNEQF
TRBJ2-1	TRBV9	ASRPPSGYNEQF
TRBJ2-2	TRBV27	ASSLLGGSNTGELF
TRBJ2-7	TRBV10-3	AIRPVQGASYEQY
TRBJ2-1	TRBV14	ASSQGLAGRAYEQF
TRBJ2-5	TRBV28	ASPPRPTRDAQETQY
TRBJ1-2	TRBV7-9	ASSGPGTGGEGYT
TRBJ1-1	TRBV5-1	ASSYDPLGNTEAF
.	TRBV12-3/TRBV12-4	ASLRGGFYEQY
TRBJ1-1	TRBV4-3	ASSQVPGAGTEAF
TRBJ2-7	TRBV4-1	ASSQDRGGYYEQY
TRBJ2-3	TRBV20-1	SVGGQGADTQY
TRBJ2-1	TRBV4-1	ASSQGLAGVITQF
TRBJ2-5	TRBV4-1	ASSQDGDTQETQY
TRBJ2-7	TRBV29-1	SVEEADSYEQY
TRBJ2-5	TRBV6-5	ASSYSIGTEETQY
TRBJ1-6	TRBV28	ASYKGRDTYNSPLH
TRBJ2-1	TRBV5-1	ASSQNGANNEQF
TRBJ2-1	TRBV4-2	ASSQAGTSGYNEQF
TRBJ2-3	TRBV24-1	ATSDTFTDTQY
.	TRBV20-1	SARTVAGGNLRETQY
TRBJ1-1	TRBV6-1	ASSSLAAGRTEAF
TRBJ1-2	TRBV27	ASSFNQGGNYGYT
TRBJ1-1	TRBV4-1	ASRRVADTEAF
TRBJ2-7	TRBV29-1	SVELGGPGEQY
TRBJ2-4	TRBV14	ASSPDLAGTEQY
.	TRBV29-1	SVEEDSLTYNEQY
TRBJ2-7	TRBV20-1	SAKLPDNSYEQY
TRBJ2-5	TRBV5-1	ASQDRAQETQY
TRBJ2-1	TRBV7-9	ASTPGRRSYNEQF
TRBJ2-1	TRBV28	ASRHLGHNEQF
TRBJ2-7	TRBV3-1	ASSPGTLTKGYEQY
TRBJ2-3	TRBV10-3	AISEPTSGRAQTYTDTQY
TRBJ2-1	TRBV7-7	ASSLDTSPYNEQF